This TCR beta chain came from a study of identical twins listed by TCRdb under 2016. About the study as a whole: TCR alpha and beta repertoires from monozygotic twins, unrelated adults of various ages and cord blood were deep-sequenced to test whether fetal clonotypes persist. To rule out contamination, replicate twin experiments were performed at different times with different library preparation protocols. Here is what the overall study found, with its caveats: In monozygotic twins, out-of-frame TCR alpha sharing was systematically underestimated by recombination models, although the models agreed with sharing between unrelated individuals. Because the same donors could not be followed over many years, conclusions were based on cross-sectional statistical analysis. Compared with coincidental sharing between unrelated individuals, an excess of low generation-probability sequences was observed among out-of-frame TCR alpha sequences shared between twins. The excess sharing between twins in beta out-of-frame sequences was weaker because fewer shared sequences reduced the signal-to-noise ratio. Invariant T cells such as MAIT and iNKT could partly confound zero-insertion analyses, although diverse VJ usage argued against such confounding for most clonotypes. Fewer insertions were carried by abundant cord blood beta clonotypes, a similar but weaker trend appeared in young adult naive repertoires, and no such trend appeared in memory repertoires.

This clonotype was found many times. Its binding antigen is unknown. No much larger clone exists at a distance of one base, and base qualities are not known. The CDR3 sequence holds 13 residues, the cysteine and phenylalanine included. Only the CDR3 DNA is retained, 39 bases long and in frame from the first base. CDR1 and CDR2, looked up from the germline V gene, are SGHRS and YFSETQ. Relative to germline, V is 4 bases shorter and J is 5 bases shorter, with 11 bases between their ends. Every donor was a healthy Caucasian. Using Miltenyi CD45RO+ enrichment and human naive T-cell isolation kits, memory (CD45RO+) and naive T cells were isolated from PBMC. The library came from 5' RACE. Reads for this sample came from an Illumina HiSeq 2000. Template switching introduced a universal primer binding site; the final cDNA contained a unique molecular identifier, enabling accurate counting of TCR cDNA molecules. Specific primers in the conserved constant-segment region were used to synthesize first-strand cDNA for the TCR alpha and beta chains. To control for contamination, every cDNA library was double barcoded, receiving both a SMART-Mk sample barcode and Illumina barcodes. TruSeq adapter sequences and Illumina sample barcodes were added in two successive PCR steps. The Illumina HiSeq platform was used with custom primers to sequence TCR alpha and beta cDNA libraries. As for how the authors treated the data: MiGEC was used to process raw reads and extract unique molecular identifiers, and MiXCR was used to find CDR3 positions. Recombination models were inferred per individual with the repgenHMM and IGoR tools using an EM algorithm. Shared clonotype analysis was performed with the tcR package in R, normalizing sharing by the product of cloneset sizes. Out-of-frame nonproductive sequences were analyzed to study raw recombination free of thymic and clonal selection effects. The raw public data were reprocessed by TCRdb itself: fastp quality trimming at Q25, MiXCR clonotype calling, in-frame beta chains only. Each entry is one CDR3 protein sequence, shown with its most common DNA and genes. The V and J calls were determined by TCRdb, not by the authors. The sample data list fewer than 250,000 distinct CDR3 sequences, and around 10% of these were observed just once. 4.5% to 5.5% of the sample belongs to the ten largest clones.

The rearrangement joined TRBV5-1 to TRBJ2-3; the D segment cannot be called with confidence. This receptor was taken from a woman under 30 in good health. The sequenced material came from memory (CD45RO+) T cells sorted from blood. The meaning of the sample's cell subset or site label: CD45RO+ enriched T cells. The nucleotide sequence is TGCGCCAGCAGCCCCCTAGTTCAAGATACGCAGTATTTT. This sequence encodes CASSPLVQDTQYF.